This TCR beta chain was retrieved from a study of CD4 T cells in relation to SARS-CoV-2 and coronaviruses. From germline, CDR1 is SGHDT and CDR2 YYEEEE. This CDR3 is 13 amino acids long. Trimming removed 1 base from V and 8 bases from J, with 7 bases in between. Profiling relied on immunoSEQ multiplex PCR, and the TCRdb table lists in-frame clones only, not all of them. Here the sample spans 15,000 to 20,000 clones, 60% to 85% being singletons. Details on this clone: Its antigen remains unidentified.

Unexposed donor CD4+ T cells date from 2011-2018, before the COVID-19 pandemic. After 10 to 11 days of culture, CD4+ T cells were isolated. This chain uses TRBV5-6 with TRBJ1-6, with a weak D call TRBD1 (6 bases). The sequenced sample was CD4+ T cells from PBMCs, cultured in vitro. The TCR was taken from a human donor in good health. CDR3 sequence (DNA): TGTGCCAGCAGCTTGAAGGGGGATTCACCCCTCCACTTT. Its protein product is CASSLKGDSPLHF.